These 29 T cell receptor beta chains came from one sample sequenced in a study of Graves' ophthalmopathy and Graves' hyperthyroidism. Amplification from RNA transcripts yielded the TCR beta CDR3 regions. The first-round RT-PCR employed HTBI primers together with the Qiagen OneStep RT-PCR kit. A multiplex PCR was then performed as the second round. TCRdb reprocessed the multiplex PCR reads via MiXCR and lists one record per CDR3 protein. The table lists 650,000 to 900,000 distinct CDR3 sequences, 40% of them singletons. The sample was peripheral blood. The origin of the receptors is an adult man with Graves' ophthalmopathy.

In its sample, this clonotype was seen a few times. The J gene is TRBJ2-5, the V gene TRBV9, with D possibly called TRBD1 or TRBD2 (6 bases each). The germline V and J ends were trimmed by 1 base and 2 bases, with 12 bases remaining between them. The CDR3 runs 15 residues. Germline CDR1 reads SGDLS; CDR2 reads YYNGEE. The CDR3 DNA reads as TGTGCCAGCAGCGTATTCGCGGGACATCAAGAGACCCAGTACTTC. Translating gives CASSVFAGHQETQYF. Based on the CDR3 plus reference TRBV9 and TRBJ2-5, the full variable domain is DSGVTQTPKHLITATGQRVTLRCSPRSGDLSVYWYQQSLDQGLQFLIQYYNGEERAKGNILERFSAQQFPDLHSELNLSSLELGDSALYFCASSVFAGHQETQYFGPGTRLLVL.

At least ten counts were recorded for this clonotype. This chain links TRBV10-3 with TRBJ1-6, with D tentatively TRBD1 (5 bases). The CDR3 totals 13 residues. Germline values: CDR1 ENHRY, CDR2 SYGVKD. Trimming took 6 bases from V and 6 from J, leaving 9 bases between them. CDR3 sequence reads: CAISGQINSPLHF. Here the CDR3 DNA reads TGTGCCATCAGCGGACAAATTAATTCACCCCTCCACTTT.

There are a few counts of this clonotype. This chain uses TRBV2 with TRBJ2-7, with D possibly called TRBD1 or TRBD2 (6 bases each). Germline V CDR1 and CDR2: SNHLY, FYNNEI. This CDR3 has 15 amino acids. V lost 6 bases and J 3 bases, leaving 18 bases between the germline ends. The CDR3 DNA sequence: TGTGCCAGCAGGAGGGGGGATTACCAGGGCTACGAGCAGTACTTC. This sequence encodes CASRRGDYQGYEQYF.

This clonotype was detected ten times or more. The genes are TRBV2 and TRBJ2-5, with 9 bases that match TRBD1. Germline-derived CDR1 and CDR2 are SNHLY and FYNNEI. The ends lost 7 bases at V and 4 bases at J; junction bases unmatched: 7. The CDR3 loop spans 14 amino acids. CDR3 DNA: TGTGCCAGCACCGGGGACAGGGTCGTAGAGACCCAGTACTTC. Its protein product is CASTGDRVVETQYF.

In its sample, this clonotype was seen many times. In DNA form, the CDR3 reads TGTGCCAGCAGCCCAGACAGGACCCAAGAGACCCAGTACTTC. Amino acids: CASSPDRTQETQYF. The rearrangement joins TRBV7-3 to TRBJ2-5, with D perhaps TRBD1 (6 bases). Germline V CDR1 and CDR2: SGHTA, FQGTGA. This CDR3 region has 14 residues. V was pared by 5 bases and J by 1 base, with 11 bases between.

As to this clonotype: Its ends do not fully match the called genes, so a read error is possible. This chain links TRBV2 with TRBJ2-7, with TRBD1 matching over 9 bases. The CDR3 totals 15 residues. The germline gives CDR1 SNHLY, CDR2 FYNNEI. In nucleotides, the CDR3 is TGCGCCAGCAGCCAAAGGGACAGGGTCCCCTACGAGCAGTACTTC. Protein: CASSQRDRVPYEQYF.

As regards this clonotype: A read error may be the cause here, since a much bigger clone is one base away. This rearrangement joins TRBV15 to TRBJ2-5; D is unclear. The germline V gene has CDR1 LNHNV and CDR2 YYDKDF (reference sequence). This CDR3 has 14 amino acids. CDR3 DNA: TGTGCCACCAGCAGAGATAAGCTTAAAGAGATCCAGTACTTC. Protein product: CATSRDKLKEIQYF.

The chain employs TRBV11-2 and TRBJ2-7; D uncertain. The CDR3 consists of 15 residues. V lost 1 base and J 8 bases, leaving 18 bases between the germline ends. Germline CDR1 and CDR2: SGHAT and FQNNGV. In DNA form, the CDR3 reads TGTGCCAGCAGCTTAGTCGGTGTATACCTTAGAAAGCAGTACTTC. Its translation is CASSLVGVYLRKQYF.

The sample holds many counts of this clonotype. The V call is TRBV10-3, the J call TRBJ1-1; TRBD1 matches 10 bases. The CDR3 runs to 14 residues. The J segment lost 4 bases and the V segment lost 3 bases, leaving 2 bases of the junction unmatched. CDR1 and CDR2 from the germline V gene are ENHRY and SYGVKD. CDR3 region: CAISEDRGRTEAFF. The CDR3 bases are TGTGCCATCAGTGAAGACAGGGGGCGCACTGAAGCTTTCTTT.

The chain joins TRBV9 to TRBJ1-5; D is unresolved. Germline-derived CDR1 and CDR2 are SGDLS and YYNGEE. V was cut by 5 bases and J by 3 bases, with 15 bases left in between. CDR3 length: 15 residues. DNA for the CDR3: TGTGCCAGCAGTGCTCGGGGTAACTACAATCAGCCCCAGCATTTT. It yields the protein CASSARGNYNQPQHF.

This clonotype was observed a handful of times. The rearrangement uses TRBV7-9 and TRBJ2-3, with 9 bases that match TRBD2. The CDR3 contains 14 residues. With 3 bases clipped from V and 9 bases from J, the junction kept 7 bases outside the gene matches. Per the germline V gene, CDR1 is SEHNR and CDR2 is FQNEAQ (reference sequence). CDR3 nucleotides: TGTGCCAGCAGCTTTGGGACTAGCCGTGCCACGCAGTATTTT. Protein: CASSFGTSRATQYF.

CDR3 in DNA: TGTGCCAGCAGCCCCTCCGGGCATTCGAACACTGAAGCTTTCTTT. Protein sequence: CASSPSGHSNTEAFF. The J gene is TRBJ1-1, the V gene TRBV4-2; D uncertain. In germline, CDR1 is LGHNA, CDR2 YNFKEQ. This CDR3 has 15 residues. Deletions cut 4 bases from V and 1 base from J, with 13 bases between.

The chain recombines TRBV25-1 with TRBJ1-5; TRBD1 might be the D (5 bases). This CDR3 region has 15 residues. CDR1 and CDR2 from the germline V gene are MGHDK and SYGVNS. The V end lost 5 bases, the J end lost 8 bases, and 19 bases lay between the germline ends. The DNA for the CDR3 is TGTGCCAGCAGTTCATTAAGCGGGGGGACGGAGCCCCAGCATTTT. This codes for CASSSLSGGTEPQHF.

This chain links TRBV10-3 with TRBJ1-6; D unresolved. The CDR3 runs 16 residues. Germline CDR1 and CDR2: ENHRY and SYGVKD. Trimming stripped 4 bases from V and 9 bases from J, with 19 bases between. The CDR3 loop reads CAISAQTGWEGSPLHF. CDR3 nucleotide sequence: TGTGCCATCAGTGCTCAGACGGGCTGGGAAGGTTCACCCCTCCACTTT.

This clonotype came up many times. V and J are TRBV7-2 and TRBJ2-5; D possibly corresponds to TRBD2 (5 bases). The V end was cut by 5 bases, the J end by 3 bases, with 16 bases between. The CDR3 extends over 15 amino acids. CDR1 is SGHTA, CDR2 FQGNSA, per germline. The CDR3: CASSLFGQTKETQYF. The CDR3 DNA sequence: TGTGCCAGCAGCCTCTTCGGGCAGACTAAAGAGACCCAGTACTTC.

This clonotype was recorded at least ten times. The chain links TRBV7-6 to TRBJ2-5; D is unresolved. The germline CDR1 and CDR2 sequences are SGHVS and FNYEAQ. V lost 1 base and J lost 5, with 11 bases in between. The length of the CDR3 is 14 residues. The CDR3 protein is CASSLGSASETQYF. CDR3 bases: TGTGCCAGCAGCTTAGGGTCTGCTTCGGAGACCCAGTACTTC.

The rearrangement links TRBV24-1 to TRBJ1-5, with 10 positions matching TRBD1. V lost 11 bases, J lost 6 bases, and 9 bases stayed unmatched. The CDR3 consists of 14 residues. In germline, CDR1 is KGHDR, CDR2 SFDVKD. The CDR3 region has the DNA TGTGCCAGCTCACCCGGGACAGGGGTTCAGCCCCAGCATTTT. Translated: CASSPGTGVQPQHF.

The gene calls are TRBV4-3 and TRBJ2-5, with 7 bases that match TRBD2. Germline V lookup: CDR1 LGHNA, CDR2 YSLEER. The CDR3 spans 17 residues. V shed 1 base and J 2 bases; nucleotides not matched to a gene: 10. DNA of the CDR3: TGCGCCAGCAGCCAAGTCCCCGGTCTAGCGGAACAAGAGACCCAGTACTTC. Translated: CASSQVPGLAEQETQYF.

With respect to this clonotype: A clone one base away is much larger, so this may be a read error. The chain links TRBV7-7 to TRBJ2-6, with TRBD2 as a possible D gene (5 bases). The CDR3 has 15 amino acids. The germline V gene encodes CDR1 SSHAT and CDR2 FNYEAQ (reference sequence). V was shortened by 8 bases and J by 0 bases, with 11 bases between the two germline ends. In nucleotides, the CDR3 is TGTGCCAGCCGCCCCGGACTCTCTGGGGCCAACGTCCTGACTTTC. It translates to CASRPGLSGANVLTF.

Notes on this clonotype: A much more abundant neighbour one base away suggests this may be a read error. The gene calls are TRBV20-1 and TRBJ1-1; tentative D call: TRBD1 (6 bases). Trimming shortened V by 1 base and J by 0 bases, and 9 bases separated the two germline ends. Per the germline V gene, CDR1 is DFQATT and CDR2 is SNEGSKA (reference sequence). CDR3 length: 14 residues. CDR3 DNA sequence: TGCAGTGCTAGAGTTACAGGGTTGAACACTGAAGCTTTCTTT. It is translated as CSARVTGLNTEAFF.

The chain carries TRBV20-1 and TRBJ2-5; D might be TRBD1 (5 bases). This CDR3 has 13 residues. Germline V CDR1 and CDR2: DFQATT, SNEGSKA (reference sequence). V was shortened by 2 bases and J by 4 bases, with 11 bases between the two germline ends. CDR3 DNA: TGCAGTGCTAGAAGTGGGGCGCGAGAGACCCAGTACTTC. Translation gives CSARSGARETQYF.

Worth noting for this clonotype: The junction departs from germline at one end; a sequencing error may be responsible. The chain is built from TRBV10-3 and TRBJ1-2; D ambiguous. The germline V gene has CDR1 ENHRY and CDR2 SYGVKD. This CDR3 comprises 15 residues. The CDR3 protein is CASSYSFSGSSGNTF. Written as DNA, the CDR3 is TGTGCCAGCAGTTACTCGTTTTCGGGCTCCTCGGGGAACACCTTC.

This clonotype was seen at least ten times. The CDR3 coding sequence is TGTGCCAGCAAGCGGGGGGAGATCGGGTTCGAGCAGTACTTC. Translation gives CASKRGEIGFEQYF. The rearrangement joins TRBV2 to TRBJ2-7; 9 nucleotides line up with TRBD2. The CDR3 has 14 amino acids. J gave up 6 bases and V 7 bases, and 10 bases lay outside the gene matches. CDR1 is SNHLY and CDR2 is FYNNEI in the germline V gene.

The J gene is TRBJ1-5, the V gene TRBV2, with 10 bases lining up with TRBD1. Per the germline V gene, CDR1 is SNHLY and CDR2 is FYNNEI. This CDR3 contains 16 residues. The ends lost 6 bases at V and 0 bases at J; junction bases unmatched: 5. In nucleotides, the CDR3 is TGTGCCAGCAGGGACAGGGGGGCGGTTAGCAATCAGCCCCAGCATTTT. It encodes CASRDRGAVSNQPQHF. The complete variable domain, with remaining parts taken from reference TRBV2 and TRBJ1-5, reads EPEVTQTPSHQVTQMGQEVILRCVPISNHLYFYWYRQILGQKVEFLVSFYNNEISEKSEIFDDQFSVERPDGSNFTLKIRSTKLEDSAMYFCASRDRGAVSNQPQHFGDGTRLSIL.

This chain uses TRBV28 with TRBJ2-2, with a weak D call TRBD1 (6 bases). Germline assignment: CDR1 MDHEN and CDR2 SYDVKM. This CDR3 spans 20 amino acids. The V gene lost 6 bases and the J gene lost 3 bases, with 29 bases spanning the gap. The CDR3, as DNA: TGTGCCAGCAGCCAAGATGGTCCCTCGTCAGGGGCAACGCACACCGGGGAGCTGTTTTTT. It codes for CASSQDGPSSGATHTGELFF.

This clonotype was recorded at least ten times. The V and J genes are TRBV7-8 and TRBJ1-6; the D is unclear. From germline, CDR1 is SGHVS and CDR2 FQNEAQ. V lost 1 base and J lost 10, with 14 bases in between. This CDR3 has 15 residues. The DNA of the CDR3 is TGTGCCAGCAGCTTAGAAAGGAGACTCGGATCACCCCTCCACTTT. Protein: CASSLERRLGSPLHF.

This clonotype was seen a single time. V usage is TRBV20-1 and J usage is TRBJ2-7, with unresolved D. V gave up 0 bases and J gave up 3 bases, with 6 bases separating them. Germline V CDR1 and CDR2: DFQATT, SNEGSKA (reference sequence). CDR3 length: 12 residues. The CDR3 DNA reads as TGCAGTGCTAGAGATGTCAGCTACGAGCAGTACTTC. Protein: CSARDVSYEQYF.

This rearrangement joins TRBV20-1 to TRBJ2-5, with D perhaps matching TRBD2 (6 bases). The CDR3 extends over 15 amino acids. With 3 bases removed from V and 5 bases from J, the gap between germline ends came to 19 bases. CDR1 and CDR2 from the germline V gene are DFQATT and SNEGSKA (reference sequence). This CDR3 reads CSASRLVGVAETQYF. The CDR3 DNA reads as TGCAGTGCTAGTAGACTAGTGGGGGTGGCGGAGACCCAGTACTTC.

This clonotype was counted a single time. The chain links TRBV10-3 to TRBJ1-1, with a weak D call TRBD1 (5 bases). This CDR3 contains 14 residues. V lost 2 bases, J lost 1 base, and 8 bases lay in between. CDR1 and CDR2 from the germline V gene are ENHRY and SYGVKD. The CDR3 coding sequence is TGTGCCATCAGTGAGGGGGACGGGAACACTGAAGCTTTCTTT. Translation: CAISEGDGNTEAFF.